This T cell receptor beta chain was sequenced in a study of T cells in Graves' hyperthyroidism and ophthalmopathy. Amplification targeted TCR beta CDR3 regions from RNA transcripts. First-round RT-PCR targeting the TCR CDR3 was performed with the HTBI primer set. TCRdb ran MiXCR on the multiplex PCR reads and lists one entry per CDR3 protein. The sample lists roughly 600,000 distinct CDR3 sequences, 13% to 15% occurring once. This CDR3 comprises 16 residues. Germline CDR1 DFQATT, CDR2 SNEGSKA (reference sequence). Trimming cost V 3 bases and J 3 bases; bases outside gene matches: 8. This clonotype occurred many times.

The rearrangement joins TRBV20-1 to TRBJ2-1; 10 bases match TRBD2. The TCR was taken from a woman aged 50 to 65 with Graves' ophthalmopathy. Sequencing was performed on blood. The CDR3 reads CSARTETSGFYNEQFF. The CDR3 coding sequence is TGCAGTGCTAGGACTGAGACTAGCGGGTTCTACAATGAGCAGTTCTTC.